One T cell receptor beta chain is described in this entry. Assay used: immunoSEQ multiplex PCR; TCRdb lists only in-frame clones, some missing. The repertoire holds hundreds of thousands of clones, with roughly 73% as singletons. The germline gives CDR1 LNHDA, CDR2 SQIVND (reference sequence). The V end was cut by 7 bases, the J end by 2 bases, with 10 bases between. The CDR3 sequence is 13 residues long. These data originate in a study of shared clonotypes between healthy human individuals. Source material: memory CD4+ T cells sorted from blood. The subset: CD45RA-negative fraction. The clonotype originates from a woman aged 25 to 39 in good health. The V call is TRBV19, the J call TRBJ2-3; a possible D gene is TRBD1 (5 bases). The CDR3 sequence is CASKGAPTDTQYF. In DNA form, the CDR3 reads TGTGCCAGTAAAGGGGCCCCCACAGATACGCAGTATTTT.